The clone carrying this T cell receptor beta chain has more than one count but fewer than ten. The sample comes from a study of blood T cell repertoires in COVID-19. The overall study: Sources were T cells, B-cell-depleted T cells, or PBMCs; the material itself was cDNA or gDNA.

Authors' methods: Researchers report that nucleated cell counts were estimated from reference gene primer amplification. Libraries were prepared by immunoSEQ multiplex PCR; TCRdb keeps only in-frame clonotypes and omits some of them. That table gives V, J and clone size, and the DNA gave D and trimming. The profile shows roughly 220,000 clones, 80% to 85% of them singletons. CDR1 is SGHDT, CDR2 YYEEEE, per germline. Trimming cost V 4 bases and J 6 bases, with 11 bases left between them. This CDR3 spans 14 amino acids. Sequencing used peripheral blood. This receptor was identified in a woman older than 75 with COVID-19, enrolled during active disease. The chain couples TRBV5-6 to TRBJ1-6; tentative D call: TRBD1 (5 bases). CDR3 in amino acids: CASSLDSRNSPLHF. The CDR3 DNA sequence: TGTGCCAGCAGCCTTGACAGCCGTAATTCACCCCTCCACTTT.